This T cell receptor (beta chain) was identified during a study of blood T cells in healthy people across ages. Donation came from healthy Caucasian individuals in Russia who were aged roughly 6 to 100. Then a second PCR, running about 6 to 12 cycles, was carried out with a sample-barcoded 5' primer and a J-beta primer mix. MiXCR, applied by TCRdb to the 5' RACE reads, yields one record per CDR3 protein. The sample consists of about 730,000 distinct CDR3 sequences, roughly 47% of them appearing once. The germline CDR1 and CDR2 sequences are LGHNA and YSLEER. The CDR3 loop spans 17 amino acids. V was shortened by 4 bases and J by 7 bases, with 20 bases between the two germline ends. As concerns this clonotype: Antigen: not known.

The study's findings and limits: Naive and antigen-experienced cells were not separated, limiting conclusive comparison.

The receptor was isolated from a woman aged 55-75 years in good health. The sample consisted of blood. The chain couples TRBV4-3 to TRBJ1-6; TRBD1 is a possible D gene (5 bases). The CDR3 loop reads CASSPYVGTGSNSPLHF. CDR3 DNA: TGCGCCAGCAGCCCATACGTGGGAACAGGCAGCAATTCACCCCTCCACTTT.